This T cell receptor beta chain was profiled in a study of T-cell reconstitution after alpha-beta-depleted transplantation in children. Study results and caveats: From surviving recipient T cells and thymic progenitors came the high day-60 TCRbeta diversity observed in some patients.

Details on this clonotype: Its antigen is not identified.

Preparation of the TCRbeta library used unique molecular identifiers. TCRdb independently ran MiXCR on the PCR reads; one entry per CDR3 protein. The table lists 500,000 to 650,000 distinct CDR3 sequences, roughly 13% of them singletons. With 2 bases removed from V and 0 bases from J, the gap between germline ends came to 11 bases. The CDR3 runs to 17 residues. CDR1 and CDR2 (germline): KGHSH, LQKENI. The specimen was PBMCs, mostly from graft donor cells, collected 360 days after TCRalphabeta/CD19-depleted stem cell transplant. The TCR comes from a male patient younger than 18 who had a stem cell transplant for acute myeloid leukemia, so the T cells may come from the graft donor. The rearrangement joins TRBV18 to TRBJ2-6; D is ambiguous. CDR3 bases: TGTGCCAGCTCACCATTTATGGGGTCCTCTGGGGCCAACGTCCTGACTTTC. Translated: CASSPFMGSSGANVLTF.